The source of this TCR beta chain is a study of blood T cell repertoires in COVID-19. The overall study: Sites in the United States, Italy and Spain provided acute and convalescent COVID-19 samples. Sources were T cells, B-cell-depleted T cells, or PBMCs; the material itself was cDNA or gDNA.

In this sample, this clone turned up a few times. The CDR3 has 16 residues. CDR1 is MDHEN and CDR2 is SYDVKM in the germline V gene. V was cut by 5 bases and J by 4 bases, with 19 bases left in between. As handled by the study authors: Counts of nucleated cells, estimated from reference gene primer amplification, were obtained. The data were produced by immunoSEQ multiplex PCR, yet TCRdb's version contains in-frame clones alone and is incomplete. From that table come the V and J calls and clone size; the DNA was used to work out D and trimming. This table has 140,000 or so clones, approximately 84% appearing once.

Specimen: peripheral blood. The chain uses TRBV28 and TRBJ2-3, with D possibly TRBD2 on 7 matching bases. This clonotype was obtained from a human donor with acute or convalescent COVID-19. The donor label of this sample is uncertain. CDR3 loop: CASSKLQGGWADTQYF. In DNA, the CDR3 is TGTGCCAGCAGTAAACTACAGGGAGGGTGGGCAGATACGCAGTATTTT.